This entry features one T cell receptor beta chain sequence. Its antigen is not known. This sample is part of a study of graft-versus-host responses after intestinal transplantation. Study-level background: Recipients uniformly received anti-thymocyte globulin induction, followed by tacrolimus and steroids for about three years. Regarding the study as a whole: Early post-transplant declines in HvG were associated with peak levels of circulating GvH clones. Among recipient marrow samples, GvH clones were found; some appeared first in ileum or blood.

The protocol was immunoSEQ multiplex PCR, while the TCRdb copy is restricted to in-frame clones and leaves out a portion. The data show about 26,000 clones, with roughly 80% seen just once and 0.7% held by the top ten. Germline CDR1 and CDR2: MNHEY and SVGAGI. The V gene lost 7 bases and the J gene lost 2 bases, with 14 bases spanning the gap. This CDR3 has 14 residues. This specimen was unstimulated CD4+ T cells sorted from spleen or lymph node cells, taken before intestinal transplant. The rearrangement links TRBV6-5 to TRBJ2-5, with TRBD2 as a possible D gene (5 bases). This receptor was taken from a human donor who received an intestinal transplant. The CDR3 DNA sequence: TGTGCCAGCAACCCAAACGGGATGCAAGAGACCCAGTACTTC. Its protein is CASNPNGMQETQYF.